Included here is one T cell receptor beta chain sequence, with context. Antigen specificity is unknown. This record comes from a study of vaccination and CD4 T cells after COVID-19. General study results and limits: Spike mono-reactivity was found in 304 of 307 vaccine-specific clones from convalescent patients.

CDR1 SGHRS and CDR2 YFSETQ come from the germline V gene. Deletions cut 4 bases from V and 3 bases from J, with 11 bases between. This CDR3 spans 13 amino acids. Treatment described: roughly 10-day PBMC culture with coronavirus spike peptide pools or control peptides (ViraFEST assay). Prior to the COVID-19 pandemic (2011-2018), the unexposed donor's CD4+ T cells were collected. Once obtained from cultured CD4+ T cells, the DNA was sequenced using the Oncomine TCR Beta short-read assay. One entry per CDR3 protein, called by TCRdb with MiXCR from the PCR reads. The repertoire holds about 4,600 distinct CDR3 sequences, 58% seen once, with roughly 40% in the top ten.

This chain links TRBV5-1 with TRBJ2-7; D is undetermined. Sequencing input: CD4+ T cells from blood, cultured in vitro. The source of this sequence is a human donor in good health. The CDR3 region is CASSQDPSYEQYF. CDR3 in DNA: TGCGCCAGCAGCCAGGACCCGAGCTACGAGCAGTACTTC.